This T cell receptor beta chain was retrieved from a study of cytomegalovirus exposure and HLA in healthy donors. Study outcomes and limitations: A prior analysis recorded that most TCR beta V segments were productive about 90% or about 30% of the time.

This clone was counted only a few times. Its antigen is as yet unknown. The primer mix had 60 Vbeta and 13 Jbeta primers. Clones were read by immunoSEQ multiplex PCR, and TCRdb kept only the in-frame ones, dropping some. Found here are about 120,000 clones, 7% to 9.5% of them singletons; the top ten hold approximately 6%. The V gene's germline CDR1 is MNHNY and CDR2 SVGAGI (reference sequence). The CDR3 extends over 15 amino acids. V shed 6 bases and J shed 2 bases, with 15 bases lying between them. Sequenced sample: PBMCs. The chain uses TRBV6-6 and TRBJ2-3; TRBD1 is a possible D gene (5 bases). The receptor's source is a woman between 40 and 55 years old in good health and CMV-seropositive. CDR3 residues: CASSFPTAPTDTQYF. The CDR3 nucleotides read TGTGCCAGCAGCTTCCCGACAGCACCCACAGATACGCAGTATTTT.